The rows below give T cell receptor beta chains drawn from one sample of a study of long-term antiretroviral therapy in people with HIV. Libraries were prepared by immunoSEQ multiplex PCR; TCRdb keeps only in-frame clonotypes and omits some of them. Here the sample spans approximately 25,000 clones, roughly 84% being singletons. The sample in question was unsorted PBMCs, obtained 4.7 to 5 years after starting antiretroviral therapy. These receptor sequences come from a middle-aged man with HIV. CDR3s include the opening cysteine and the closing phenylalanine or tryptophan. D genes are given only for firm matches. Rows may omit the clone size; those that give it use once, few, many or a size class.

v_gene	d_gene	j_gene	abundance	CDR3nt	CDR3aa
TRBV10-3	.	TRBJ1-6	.	TGTGCCATTAGAAAGGACAGAAATTCACCCCTCCACTTT	CAIRKDRNSPLHF
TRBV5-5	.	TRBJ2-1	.	TGTGCCAGCGCTGAGGGGGGGCCCCCCTACAATGAGCAGTTCTTC	CASAEGGPPYNEQFF
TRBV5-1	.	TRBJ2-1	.	TGCGCCAGCAGGCAAGCGGTAAGCTCCTACAATGAGCAGTTCTTC	CASRQAVSSYNEQFF
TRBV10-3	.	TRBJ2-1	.	TGTGCCATCAGTGAGTCAGATAGCAGATTGGGCTACAATGAGCAGTTCTTC	CAISESDSRLGYNEQFF
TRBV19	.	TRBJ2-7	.	TGTGCCAGTAGTATAGATGGAGGGGGGACATCCTACGAGCAGTACTTC	CASSIDGGGTSYEQYF
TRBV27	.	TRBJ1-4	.	TGTGCCAGTAGGGGGGTCCCCGGTGAAAAACTGTTTTTT	CASRGVPGEKLFF
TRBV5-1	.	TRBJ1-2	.	TGCGCCAGCAGCTTTGGACAGCAGTATGGCTACACCTTC	CASSFGQQYGYTF
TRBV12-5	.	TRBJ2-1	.	TGTGCTAGTGGATCCCTTTCCCGGGGGATCAATGAGCAGTTCTTC	CASGSLSRGINEQFF
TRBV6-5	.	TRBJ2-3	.	TGTGCCAGCAGTTACTCCCGGGTCTCAGATACGCAGTATTTT	CASSYSRVSDTQYF
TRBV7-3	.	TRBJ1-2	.	TGTGCCAGCAGCTTAGGAGGAGGAGACTATGGCTACACCTTC	CASSLGGGDYGYTF
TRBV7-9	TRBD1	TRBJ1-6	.	TGTGCCATCCTCCGGGACAGTGATTCACCCCTCCACTTT	CAILRDSDSPLHF
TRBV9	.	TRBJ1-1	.	TGTGCCAGCAGCGTAGCTGAGAGTTTGAAGGCTGAAGCTTTCTTT	CASSVAESLKAEAFF
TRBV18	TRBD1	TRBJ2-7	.	TGTGCCAGCTCACAAGGGACAGGGACCTACGAGCAGTACTTC	CASSQGTGTYEQYF
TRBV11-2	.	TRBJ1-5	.	TGTGCCAGCAGCTTAGCAGGGGATCAGCCCCAGCATTTT	CASSLAGDQPQHF
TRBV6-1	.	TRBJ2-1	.	TGTGCCAGCAGCCTTGGGACATCGGGGGGGCAGTTCTTC	CASSLGTSGGQFF
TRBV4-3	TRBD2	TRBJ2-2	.	TGCGCCAGCAGCCCCCGACTAGCGGGAGAAAAAGTCGGGGAGCTGTTTTTT	CASSPRLAGEKVGELFF
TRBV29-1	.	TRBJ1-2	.	TGCAGCGTTGATGGGGCCTCGATCGGCTACACCTTC	CSVDGASIGYTF
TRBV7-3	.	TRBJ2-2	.	TGTGCCAGCAGCTTAAGTCCCGCGAACACCGGGGAGCTGTTTTTT	CASSLSPANTGELFF
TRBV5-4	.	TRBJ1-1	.	TGTGCCAGCAGCCTCGGGCAGGGGAGTCTCTACACTGAAGCTTTCTTT	CASSLGQGSLYTEAFF
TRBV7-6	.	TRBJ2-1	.	TGTGCCAGCAGCTTAGGTGATAGTTGGTACAATGAGCAGTTCTTC	CASSLGDSWYNEQFF
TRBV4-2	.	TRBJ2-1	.	TGTGCCAGCAGCCAAGACCGGGGAAGCTCCTACAATGAGCAGTTCTTC	CASSQDRGSSYNEQFF
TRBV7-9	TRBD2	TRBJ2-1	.	TGTGCCAGCAGCTCCCGACTAGCGGAACAGTTCTTC	CASSSRLAEQFF
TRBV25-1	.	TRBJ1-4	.	TGTGCCAGCAGTGAACGATTGGCGGCAACTAATGAAAAACTGTTTTTT	CASSERLAATNEKLFF
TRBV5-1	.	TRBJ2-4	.	TGCGCCAGCAGCTTGGCCGCTTTAGGGACCAAAAACATTCAGTACTTC	CASSLAALGTKNIQYF
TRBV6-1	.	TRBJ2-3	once	TGTGCCAGCAGCAACAGGGTAGAAACAGATACGCAGTATTTT	CASSNRVETDTQYF
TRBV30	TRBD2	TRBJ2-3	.	TGTGCCTGGAGTGTGGGACTAGCGGGAGGAACAGATACGCAGTATTTT	CAWSVGLAGGTDTQYF
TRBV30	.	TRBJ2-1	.	TGTGCCTGGGGTCCTTTGGATGAGCAGTTCTTC	CAWGPLDEQFF
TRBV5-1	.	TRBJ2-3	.	TGCGCCAGCAGCTTGGCATCGCGGGTAGATACGCAGTATTTT	CASSLASRVDTQYF
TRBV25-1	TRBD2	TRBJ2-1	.	TGTGCCAGCAGTGACCAGCTAGCGGACCCCTACAATGAGCAGTTCTTC	CASSDQLADPYNEQFF
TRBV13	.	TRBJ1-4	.	TGTGCCAGCAAGGGGCCCGGGGAAAAACTGTTTTTT	CASKGPGEKLFF
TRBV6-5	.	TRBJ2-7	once	TGTGCCAGCAGCCCTCCGGCCTCCTACGAGCAGTACTTC	CASSPPASYEQYF
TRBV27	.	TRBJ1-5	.	TGTGCCAGGGGGGAGGGGGGACGGCCCCGAATCAGAAGTCAGCCCCAGCATTTT	CARGEGGRPRIRSQPQHF
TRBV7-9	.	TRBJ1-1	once	TGTGCCAGCAGCTTGGGGGTTGGGAACACTGAAGCTTTCTTT	CASSLGVGNTEAFF
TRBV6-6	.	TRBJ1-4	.	TGTGCCAGCAGTGGGCAGGGGCGGCAACTGTTTTTT	CASSGQGRQLFF
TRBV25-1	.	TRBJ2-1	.	TGTGCCAGCAGTGAAACAGTGGTGCAGTTCTTC	CASSETVVQFF
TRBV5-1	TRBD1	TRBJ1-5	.	TGCGCCAGAAACAGGGGGCGTTGTAATCAGCCCCAGCATTTT	CARNRGRCNQPQHF
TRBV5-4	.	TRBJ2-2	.	TGTGCCAGCAGCTTGACAGGATACGCGAACACCGGGGAGCTGTTTTTT	CASSLTGYANTGELFF
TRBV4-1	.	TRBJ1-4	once	TGCGCCAGCGCCCGGAACCTCAATGAAAAACTGTTTTTT	CASARNLNEKLFF
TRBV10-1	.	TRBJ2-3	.	TGCGCCAGCAGTGTTGGCGGGAGCACAGATACGCAGTATTTT	CASSVGGSTDTQYF
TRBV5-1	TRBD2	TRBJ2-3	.	TGCGCCAGCAGCTTGGCCGGACTAGCGGGGGGGCAATATTTT	CASSLAGLAGGQYF
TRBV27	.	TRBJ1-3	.	TGTGCCAGCAGTTTGTCCCAACCCTCTGGAAACACCATATATTTT	CASSLSQPSGNTIYF
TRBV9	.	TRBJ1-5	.	TGTGCCAGCAGCGTAGCTGACACCTTCAATCAGCCCCAGCATTTT	CASSVADTFNQPQHF